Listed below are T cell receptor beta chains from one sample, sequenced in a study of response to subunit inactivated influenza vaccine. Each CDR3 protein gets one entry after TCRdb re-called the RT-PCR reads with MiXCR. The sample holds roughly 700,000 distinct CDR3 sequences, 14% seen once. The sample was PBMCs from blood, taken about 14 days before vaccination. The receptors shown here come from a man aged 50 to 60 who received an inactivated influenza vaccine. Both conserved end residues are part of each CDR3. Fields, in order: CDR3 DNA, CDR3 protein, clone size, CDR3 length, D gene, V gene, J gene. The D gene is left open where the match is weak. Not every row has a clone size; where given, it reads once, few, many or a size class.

CDR3nt: TGCAGTGCTCCTCCGGGACTAGCGGGAGCAGTCGGCACAGATACGCAGTATTTT; CDR3aa: CSAPPGLAGAVGTDTQYF; abundance: NA; len: 18; d_gene: TRBD2; v_gene: TRBV20-1; j_gene: TRBJ2-3
CDR3nt: TGTGCCAGCGGTACTATAGGGTCCTCCAGCTATACGCAGTATTTT; CDR3aa: CASGTIGSSSYTQYF; abundance: NA; len: 15; d_gene: NA; v_gene: TRBV7-9; j_gene: TRBJ2-3
CDR3nt: TGTGCCAGCAGCAATGCCGGGACTGAAGAGACCCAGTACTTC; CDR3aa: CASSNAGTEETQYF; abundance: NA; len: 14; d_gene: NA; v_gene: TRBV11-1; j_gene: TRBJ2-5
CDR3nt: TGTGCCAGCAGGCGGGACAGGGACGTCGTAAGCAATCAGCCCCAGCATTTT; CDR3aa: CASRRDRDVVSNQPQHF; abundance: NA; len: 17; d_gene: TRBD1; v_gene: TRBV6-2/TRBV6-3; j_gene: TRBJ1-5
CDR3nt: TGTGCCACCAGACCCGGGGGGAAAGATACGCAGTATTTT; CDR3aa: CATRPGGKDTQYF; abundance: NA; len: 13; d_gene: TRBD2; v_gene: TRBV15; j_gene: TRBJ2-3
CDR3nt: TGCAGTGCCCAGGACAGGGGAAGGGGCAATCAGCCCCAGCATTTT; CDR3aa: CSAQDRGRGNQPQHF; abundance: NA; len: 15; d_gene: TRBD1; v_gene: TRBV20-1; j_gene: TRBJ1-5
CDR3nt: TGTGCCAGCAGCCAAGGACTGAACGCCTACGAGCAGTACTTC; CDR3aa: CASSQGLNAYEQYF; abundance: few; len: 14; d_gene: NA; v_gene: TRBV3-1; j_gene: TRBJ2-7
CDR3nt: TGCAGCGTTGCGGCGCGCCAAACCTACGAGCAGTACTTC; CDR3aa: CSVAARQTYEQYF; abundance: few; len: 13; d_gene: NA; v_gene: TRBV29-1; j_gene: TRBJ2-7
CDR3nt: TGTGCCAGCAGCTTGGCTGTGGCAGGAGGCGAGACCCAGTACTTC; CDR3aa: CASSLAVAGGETQYF; abundance: few; len: 15; d_gene: NA; v_gene: TRBV5-4; j_gene: TRBJ2-5
CDR3nt: TGCAGTGTGTTACAGGGGAACTCACCCCTCCACTTT; CDR3aa: CSVLQGNSPLHF; abundance: few; len: 12; d_gene: TRBD1; v_gene: TRBV20-1; j_gene: TRBJ1-6
CDR3nt: TGCAGTGCTAGGCTTCCCAGCTCCTACAATGAGCAGTTCTTC; CDR3aa: CSARLPSSYNEQFF; abundance: NA; len: 14; d_gene: NA; v_gene: TRBV20-1; j_gene: TRBJ2-1
CDR3nt: TGTGCCAGCATCAAACTAGCGGGGTACACAGATACGCAGTATTTT; CDR3aa: CASIKLAGYTDTQYF; abundance: NA; len: 15; d_gene: TRBD2; v_gene: TRBV12-3/TRBV12-4; j_gene: TRBJ2-3
CDR3nt: TGTGCCACCAGTGGGGCTAGCGGGAGAACCGCGGATGAGCAGTTCTTC; CDR3aa: CATSGASGRTADEQFF; abundance: NA; len: 16; d_gene: TRBD2; v_gene: TRBV24-1; j_gene: TRBJ2-1
CDR3nt: TGTGCCAGCAACCGGGACAGGGGTGGGGATACGCAGTATTTT; CDR3aa: CASNRDRGGDTQYF; abundance: NA; len: 14; d_gene: TRBD1; v_gene: TRBV2; j_gene: TRBJ2-3
CDR3nt: TGCGCCAGCAGTCCTGGGACAATCCACGGGGAGCTGTTTTTT; CDR3aa: CASSPGTIHGELFF; abundance: many; len: 14; d_gene: NA; v_gene: TRBV5-1; j_gene: TRBJ2-2
CDR3nt: TGTGCCAGCAGTCAGACTATTCGCAATGAGCAGTTCTTC; CDR3aa: CASSQTIRNEQFF; abundance: few; len: 13; d_gene: NA; v_gene: TRBV6-2/TRBV6-3; j_gene: TRBJ2-1
CDR3nt: TGCAGTGCTAGAGAAGGGGATGAAAAACTGTTTTTT; CDR3aa: CSAREGDEKLFF; abundance: many; len: 12; d_gene: NA; v_gene: TRBV20-1; j_gene: TRBJ1-4
CDR3nt: TGTGCCAGCAGTTTACGTAGCGGGGGGCTTTACAATGAGCAGTTCTTC; CDR3aa: CASSLRSGGLYNEQFF; abundance: NA; len: 16; d_gene: TRBD2; v_gene: TRBV28; j_gene: TRBJ2-1
CDR3nt: TGCAGTGCTAGAGATCCCCCGGGTAGCGGGGTGGGTGAGCAGTTCTTC; CDR3aa: CSARDPPGSGVGEQFF; abundance: NA; len: 16; d_gene: TRBD2; v_gene: TRBV20-1; j_gene: TRBJ2-1
CDR3nt: TGCGCCAGCAACCAAGATTGGGGCTACGAGCAGTACTTC; CDR3aa: CASNQDWGYEQYF; abundance: NA; len: 13; d_gene: NA; v_gene: TRBV4-3; j_gene: TRBJ2-7
CDR3nt: TGTGCCAGCTCACCTCGAGCGGGACAGGGGACGGAGACCCAGTACTTC; CDR3aa: CASSPRAGQGTETQYF; abundance: few; len: 16; d_gene: TRBD1; v_gene: TRBV18; j_gene: TRBJ2-5